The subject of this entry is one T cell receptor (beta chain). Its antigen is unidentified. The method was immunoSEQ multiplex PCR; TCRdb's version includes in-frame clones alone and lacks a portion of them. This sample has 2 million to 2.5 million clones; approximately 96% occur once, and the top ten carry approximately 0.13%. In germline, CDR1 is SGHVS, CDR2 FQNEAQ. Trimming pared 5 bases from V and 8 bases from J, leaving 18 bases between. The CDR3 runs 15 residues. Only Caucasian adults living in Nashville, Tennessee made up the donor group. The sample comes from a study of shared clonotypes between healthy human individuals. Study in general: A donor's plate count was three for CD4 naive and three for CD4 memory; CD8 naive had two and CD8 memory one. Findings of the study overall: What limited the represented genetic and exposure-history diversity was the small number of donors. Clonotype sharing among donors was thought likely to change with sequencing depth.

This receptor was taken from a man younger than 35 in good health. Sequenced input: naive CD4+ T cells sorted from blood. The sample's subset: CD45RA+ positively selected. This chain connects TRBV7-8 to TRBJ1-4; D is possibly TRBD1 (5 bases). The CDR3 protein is CASSLARIDSEKLFF. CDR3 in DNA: TGTGCCAGCAGCCTTGCCCGGATTGACAGCGAAAAACTGTTTTTT. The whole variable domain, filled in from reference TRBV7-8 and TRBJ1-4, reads GAGVSQSPRYKVAKRGQDVALRCDPISGHVSLFWYQQALGQGPEFLTYFQNEAQLDKSGLPSDRFFAERPEGSVSTLKIQRTQQEDSAVYLCASSLARIDSEKLFFGSGTQLSVL.